This TCR beta chain was observed in a study of human T cells and chemical hapten exposure. Study results and limitations: Since the donors had alopecia, their immune response may not be the same as that of healthy people.

This clonotype was recorded a few times. Its antigen is still unknown. Described time point: patch test 2, 6 weeks after DPC sensitization. Documented treatment: therapeutic diphenylcyclopropenone sensitization with weekly scalp DPC. TCRdb processed the RACE reads anew with MiXCR; each CDR3 protein has one entry. The table lists about 89,000 distinct CDR3 sequences, 11% of them singletons. Trimming cost V 3 bases and J 0 bases; bases outside gene matches: 4. CDR1 and CDR2 (germline): SQVTM, ANQGSEA. CDR3 length: 14 amino acids. This receptor was taken from a man in his forties with alopecia areata. Some clones in this sample may be carry-over from other donors' samples. Material: whole blood, obtained in connection with sensitization to the hapten diphenylcyclopropenone (DPC). V gene TRBV29-1 combines with J gene TRBJ1-2; TRBD1 aligns across 7 bases. The CDR3 region is CSVEGRGTNYGYTF. The CDR3 bases are TGCAGCGTTGAGGGCAGGGGGACTAACTATGGCTACACCTTC. Supplemented by reference TRBV29-1 and TRBJ1-2, the full variable domain reads SAVISQKPSRDICQRGTSLTIQCQVDSQVTMMFWYRQQPGQSLTLIATANQGSEATYESGFVIDKFPISRPNLTFSTLTVSNMSPEDSSIYLCSVEGRGTNYGYTFGSGTRLTVV.